The clone carrying this T cell receptor beta chain was recorded at least ten times. The antigen is not known. Time point denoted: blood at routine non-recurrence follow-up after resection. Tumor, nontumor lung or frozen PBMC supplied whole RNA that was sequenced unsorted. The data stem from a study of spatial heterogeneity in lung cancer. For the study at large: There were consistently more beta-chain sequences detected than alpha-chain sequences.

Study-level results: TCRs found ubiquitously expanded in tumor appeared in blood more at resection than at follow-up.

TCRdb called the 5' RACE reads again in MiXCR, with one record for every CDR3 protein. This sample has 35,000 to 55,000 distinct CDR3 sequences; approximately 22% occur once, and the top ten carry 7% to 7.5%. Sequenced material: PBMCs, taken at follow-up. The source of this sequence is a female donor with early-stage non-small cell lung cancer.

The CDR3 DNA reads TGCGCCAGCACCGAGGCTCTAGCTGGCAGAGAGCAGTTCTTC. As protein: CASTEALAGREQFF. This chain links TRBV5-1 with TRBJ2-1; D perhaps matches TRBD2 (5 bases). The V end lost 6 bases, the J end lost 10 bases, and 20 bases lay between the germline ends. Germline CDR1 reads SGHRS; CDR2 reads YFSETQ. The CDR3 has 14 residues.